A single sample gave rise to the 15 T cell receptor beta chains below, sequenced in a study of shared clonotypes between healthy human individuals. The table came from immunoSEQ multiplex PCR; TCRdb's copy has only in-frame clones and leaves some out. The sample has roughly 520,000 clones; approximately 94% are singletons. The sample taken for sequencing was naive CD4+ T cells sorted from blood. The subset denotes: CD45RA+ positively selected. These receptors were obtained from a woman aged 25 to 39 in good health.

V and J are TRBV18 and TRBJ1-2; D remains unclear. V was cut by 4 bases and J by 3 bases, with 15 bases left in between. The CDR3 has 15 amino acids. The germline V gene encodes CDR1 KGHSH and CDR2 LQKENI. The CDR3 loop reads CASSQTKSGYYGYTF. CDR3 coding DNA: TGTGCCAGCTCACAAACAAAGTCGGGGTACTATGGCTACACCTTC.

This rearrangement joins TRBV7-6 to TRBJ1-1; D not certain. Looked up from germline, CDR1 is SGHVS and CDR2 is FNYEAQ. This CDR3 is built from 17 residues. Between the trimmed V and J ends, which lost 2 bases and 1 base, there was a span of 17 bases. CDR3 bases: TGTGCCAGCAGCTTAAGCTTGTCGGACGCGGGGAACACTGAAGCTTTCTTT. Protein: CASSLSLSDAGNTEAFF.

The chain combines TRBV6-5 with TRBJ2-6, with D uncertain. V lost 4 bases to trimming and J lost 8 bases, with 15 bases between them. The CDR3 has 15 residues. Germline-derived CDR1 and CDR2 are MNHEY and SVGAGI. The CDR3 spells CASSWATQIPNVLTF. DNA of the CDR3: TGTGCCAGCAGTTGGGCGACCCAAATTCCCAACGTCCTGACTTTC.

The V call is TRBV5-4, the J call TRBJ2-1; possible D gene TRBD2, 7 bases. The V gene's germline CDR1 is SGHNT and CDR2 YYREEE (reference sequence). V was clipped by 7 bases and J by 6 bases, with 20 bases between them. CDR3 length: 15 amino acids. The CDR3 coding sequence is TGTGCCAGCTTCGGATATACCGGGGGGCGCAATGAGCAGTTCTTC. Translated, it gives CASFGYTGGRNEQFF.

The chain couples TRBV10-1 to TRBJ2-2, with TRBD1 matching 8 bases. The CDR3 length is 16 residues. Looked up from germline, CDR1 is WNHNN and CDR2 is SYGVQD (reference sequence). With 4 bases clipped from V and 3 bases from J, the junction kept 7 bases outside the gene matches. For the CDR3, the DNA is TGCGCCAGCAGTGCCTACAGGGGGGAAGACACCGGGGAGCTGTTTTTT. The encoded protein is CASSAYRGEDTGELFF.

The chain recombines TRBV28 with TRBJ1-5; the D is unclear. The CDR3 is made up of 14 amino acids. Germline V gene lookup returns CDR1 MDHEN and CDR2 SYDVKM. The germline V and J ends were trimmed by 3 bases and 3 bases, with 9 bases remaining between them. In DNA form, the CDR3 reads TGTGCCAGCAGTTTCCGCGACTACAATCAGCCCCAGCATTTT. Translated, it gives CASSFRDYNQPQHF.

This chain uses TRBV5-1 with TRBJ1-1; 8 nucleotides match TRBD1. Germline loops: CDR1 SGHRS, CDR2 YFSETQ. V was pared by 4 bases and J by 1 base, with 6 bases of the junction left unmatched. The CDR3 runs 15 residues. This CDR3 is CASSEQGGQNTEAFF. The CDR3 DNA reads TGCGCCAGCAGCGAACAGGGGGGCCAGAACACTGAAGCTTTCTTT.

This clone appeared a single time. V is TRBV4-2 and J is TRBJ2-1; D remains ambiguous. V was trimmed by 4 bases and J by 7 bases, leaving 23 bases between them. Per the germline V gene, CDR1 is LGHNA and CDR2 is YNFKEQ. This CDR3 comprises 17 residues. The CDR3 sequence is CASSPRAQWLGSNEQFF. The CDR3 DNA follows: TGTGCCAGCAGCCCTCGGGCCCAATGGCTAGGTTCTAATGAGCAGTTCTTC.

V gene TRBV2 combines with J gene TRBJ1-5; D may be TRBD1 (5 bases). The germline gives CDR1 SNHLY, CDR2 FYNNEI. This CDR3 has 14 residues. Trimming took 6 bases from V and 7 from J, leaving 16 bases between them. Here the CDR3 DNA reads TGTGCCAGCAGGTTCAGGGATCTCGGACAGCCCCAGCATTTT. Protein: CASRFRDLGQPQHF.

The chain combines TRBV5-4 with TRBJ2-5; 12 bases are a match to TRBD2. The germline CDR1 and CDR2 sequences are SGHNT and YYREEE (reference sequence). CDR3 length: 16 amino acids. Germline trimming cut 2 bases from V and 5 bases from J; bases unmatched to any gene: 7. DNA of the CDR3: TGTGCCAGCAGCTTCAGACTAGCGGGAGTGGGGGAGACCCAGTACTTC. This gives the protein CASSFRLAGVGETQYF.

V usage is TRBV4-1 and J usage is TRBJ1-3; D is ambiguous. This CDR3 contains 13 residues. Germline assignment: CDR1 MGHRA and CDR2 YSYEKL. With 8 bases removed from V and 0 bases from J, the gap between germline ends came to 8 bases. The CDR3 coding sequence is TGCGCCAGCCGGGCCCACTCTGGAAACACCATATATTTT. Its translation is CASRAHSGNTIYF.

The gene calls are TRBV27 and TRBJ1-4; D gene ambiguous. This CDR3 spans 16 amino acids. Germline lookup yields CDR1 MNHEY and CDR2 SMNVEV (reference sequence). The V end lost 5 bases, the J end lost 4 bases, and 17 bases lay between the germline ends. Written as DNA, the CDR3 is TGTGCCAGCAGTCCGATAATAGGGCCAGATAATGAAAAACTGTTTTTT. Amino acids: CASSPIIGPDNEKLFF.

CDR3 DNA: TGTGCCAGCAGTTTTGGCGGGAGGACTAACACCGGGGAGCTGTTTTTT. It specifies CASSFGGRTNTGELFF. The chain recombines TRBV6-5 with TRBJ2-2; 8 bases match TRBD2. The CDR3 runs to 16 residues. The germline gives CDR1 MNHEY, CDR2 SVGAGI. V gave up 4 bases and J gave up 2 bases; unmatched junction bases: 6.

This rearrangement joins TRBV28 to TRBJ1-2, with D possibly matching TRBD1 (5 bases). Between the trimmed V and J ends, which lost 2 bases and 2 bases, there was a span of 15 bases. CDR1 and CDR2 (germline): MDHEN, SYDVKM. This CDR3 is 16 amino acids long. The CDR3 DNA reads as TGTGCCAGCAGTTTAATTGGGCGGGGGAGCAACTATGGCTACACCTTC. This encodes CASSLIGRGSNYGYTF.

The chain employs TRBV28 and TRBJ2-5; 9 bases fit TRBD2. TRBJ2-7 matches the DNA end more closely, so the J call is doubtful. The CDR3 consists of 14 residues. Germline assignment: CDR1 MDHEN and CDR2 SYDVKM. CDR3 nucleotide sequence: TGTGCAGTAGAAGCGGGAGGACCTTCCTACGAGCAGTACTTC. This codes for CAVEAGGPSYEQYF.